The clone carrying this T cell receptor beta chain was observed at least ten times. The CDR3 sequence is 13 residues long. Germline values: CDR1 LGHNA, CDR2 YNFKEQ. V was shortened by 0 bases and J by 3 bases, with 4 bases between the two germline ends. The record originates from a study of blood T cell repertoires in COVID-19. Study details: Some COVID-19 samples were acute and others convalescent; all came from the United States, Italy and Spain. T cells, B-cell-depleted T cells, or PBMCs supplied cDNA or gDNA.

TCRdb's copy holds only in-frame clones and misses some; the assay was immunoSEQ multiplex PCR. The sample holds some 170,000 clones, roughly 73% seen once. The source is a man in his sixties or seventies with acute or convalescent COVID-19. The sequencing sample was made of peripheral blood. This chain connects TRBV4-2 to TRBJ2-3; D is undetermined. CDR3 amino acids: CASSQDRTDTQYF. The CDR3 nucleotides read TGTGCCAGCAGCCAAGATCGGACAGATACGCAGTATTTT.